The 32 T cell receptor beta chains below all came from one sample that was sequenced in a study of T cells after yellow fever vaccination. TCRdb called the 5' RACE reads again in MiXCR, with one record for every CDR3 protein. This table holds nearly 70,000 distinct CDR3 sequences, just over 6.5% found once. Sequenced here: CD8+ T cells sorted from PBMCs, sampled approximately 40 days after the first yellow fever vaccination. These receptors were collected from a man between 18 and 35 years old who received the YFV17D yellow fever vaccine.

The sample holds a few counts of this clonotype. The chain employs TRBV20-1 and TRBJ2-7; 7 bases are a match to TRBD1. Germline CDR1 reads DFQATT; CDR2 reads SNEGSKA (reference sequence). With 5 bases clipped from V and 0 bases from J, the junction kept 7 bases outside the gene matches. This CDR3 is built from 14 residues. CDR3 in amino acids: CSASAGGFSYEQYV. CDR3 coding DNA: TGCAGTGCTTCGGCAGGGGGATTCTCCTACGAGCAGTACGTC.

Only a few counts were recorded for this clonotype. The V gene is TRBV12-3 or TRBV12-4, the J gene TRBJ2-5; 9 bases are shared with TRBD2. Losses at the gene ends were 3 bases for V and 1 base for J; bases not matched to a gene: 3. CDR3 length: 15 residues. DNA for the CDR3: TGTGCCAGCAGTTTGAGAGCGGGGGGCCAAGAGACCCAGTACTTC. Translated: CASSLRAGGQETQYF.

This clonotype has ten or more counts. The rearrangement links TRBV6-2 or TRBV6-3 to TRBJ1-6, with 9 bases that match TRBD1. The CDR3 has 14 amino acids. CDR1 and CDR2 (germline): MNHEY, SVGEGT. The trim removed 2 bases at V and 7 bases at J, leaving 0 bases unmatched. The CDR3 nucleotides read TGTGCCAGCAGTTACGGGACAGGGAATTCACCCCTCCACTTT. Protein sequence: CASSYGTGNSPLHF.

In this sample, this clonotype turned up many times. The gene calls are TRBV12-3 or TRBV12-4 and TRBJ1-2, with D hard to call. The CDR3 spans 13 residues. Trimming stripped 5 bases from V and 5 bases from J, with 12 bases between. CDR3 nucleotides: TGTGCCAGCAGTCTCGACACTGAGTATGGCTACACCTTC. Residues: CASSLDTEYGYTF.

V is TRBV4-2 and J is TRBJ2-1; possibly TRBD2 for D (6 bases). The CDR3 covers 17 residues. Germline CDR1 LGHNA, CDR2 YNFKEQ. The ends were cut back, 0 bases at V and 0 bases at J, with 12 bases in the middle. CDR3 nucleotide sequence: TGTGCCAGCAGCCAAGAATTGCGGGGCGGCTCCTACAATGAGCAGTTCTTC. Translating gives CASSQELRGGSYNEQFF.

This clonotype was picked up many times. V is TRBV13 and J is TRBJ2-6, with D possibly matching TRBD1 (6 bases). Per germline, CDR1 PRHDT and CDR2 FYEKMQ (reference sequence). The CDR3 sequence is 18 residues long. Trimming shortened V by 6 bases and J by 1 base, and 19 bases separated the two germline ends. CDR3 sequence: CASRKGRTEVSGANVLTF. Here the CDR3 DNA reads TGTGCCAGCAGGAAGGGAAGGACAGAAGTATCTGGGGCCAACGTCCTGACTTTC.

This clonotype was seen at least ten times. In DNA, the CDR3 is TGTGCCAGCAGCTTAGCGCGTATACTGCCGCCCGGGGAGCTGTTTTTT. Translation: CASSLARILPPGELFF. The chain combines TRBV7-9 with TRBJ2-2; D uncertain. Trimming removed 0 bases from V and 6 bases from J, with 14 bases in between. This CDR3 has 16 amino acids. CDR1 is SEHNR, CDR2 FQNEAQ, per germline (reference sequence).

This clonotype has at least ten counts. This chain connects TRBV5-1 to TRBJ2-3; 10 positions match TRBD1. Germline CDR1 reads SGHRS; CDR2 reads YFSETQ. Trimming took 7 bases from V and 3 from J; bases not matched to a gene: 5. The CDR3 loop spans 14 amino acids. CDR3 nucleotide sequence: TGCGCCAGCTCGACGGGACAGGGGACAGATACGCAGTATTTT. Protein: CASSTGQGTDTQYF.

This clonotype came up a few times. The junction and the germline gene differ at one end; a read error may be behind it. The chain combines TRBV4-1 with TRBJ1-6; TRBD1 matches 8 bases. The length of the CDR3 is 16 residues. Per germline, CDR1 MGHRA and CDR2 YSYEKL. CDR3 in DNA: TGCGCCAGCAGTCAAGGACAGGGTTTTTCAAATTCACCCCTCCACTTT. Protein: CASSQGQGFSNSPLHF.

This chain uses TRBV7-6 with TRBJ2-6; D might be TRBD1 or TRBD2, each matching 6 bases. Trimming pared 4 bases from V and 1 base from J, leaving 20 bases between. The CDR3 is 19 amino acids. The germline V gene has CDR1 SGHVS and CDR2 FNYEAQ. This CDR3 reads CASSSASGGDRSGANVLTF. CDR3 bases: TGTGCCAGCAGCTCTGCCTCCGGGGGCGACCGATCTGGGGCCAACGTCCTGACTTTC.

This clonotype has only a few counts. The rearrangement joins TRBV11-2 to TRBJ2-3; 7 bases map to TRBD2. Germline CDR1 and CDR2: SGHAT and FQNNGV. The CDR3 is 14 amino acids. V lost 5 bases, J lost 1 base, and 3 bases stayed unmatched. This CDR3 reads CASSPTSGTDTQYF. The CDR3 DNA sequence: TGTGCCAGCAGCCCCACTAGCGGCACAGATACGCAGTATTTT.

This clonotype was found many times. J is TRBJ2-3 and V is TRBV14; no clear D. Per the germline V gene, CDR1 is SGHDN and CDR2 is FVKESK. CDR3 length: 16 amino acids. The V end lost 4 bases, the J end lost 2 bases, and 16 bases lay between the germline ends. CDR3 amino acids: CASSRDSRWVTDTQYF. CDR3 coding DNA: TGTGCCAGCAGCCGCGACTCCCGGTGGGTCACAGATACGCAGTATTTT.

This clonotype was seen at least ten times. This chain joins TRBV18 and TRBJ1-1; TRBD1 is a possible D gene (6 bases). Germline loops: CDR1 KGHSH, CDR2 LQKENI. This CDR3 contains 16 residues. The V end lost 5 bases, the J end lost 0 bases, and 16 bases lay between the germline ends. The CDR3 DNA sequence: TGTGCCAGCTCAAGATGGACAGCTGGCATGAACACTGAAGCTTTCTTT. Encoded protein: CASSRWTAGMNTEAFF.

This clonotype was counted only a few times. This chain joins TRBV4-1 and TRBJ1-2; a possible D gene is TRBD1 (6 bases). Trimming cost V 6 bases and J 4 bases, with 18 bases left between them. This CDR3 contains 15 residues. CDR1 MGHRA and CDR2 YSYEKL come from the germline V gene. CDR3 coding DNA: TGCGCCAGCAGAGGGGGTCCCGGCCTAGTCTATGGCTACACCTTC. Protein sequence: CASRGGPGLVYGYTF.

This clonotype qualifies as hyperexpanded. The chain couples TRBV5-6 to TRBJ1-1, with D maybe TRBD1 (5 bases). The CDR3 length is 16 residues. V lost 0 bases to trimming and J lost 6 bases, with 18 bases between them. Germline V lookup: CDR1 SGHDT, CDR2 YYEEEE. The CDR3 here is CASSLEGYGTPAEAFF. The CDR3 DNA is TGTGCCAGCAGCTTGGAAGGGTACGGGACGCCGGCTGAAGCTTTCTTT.

Only a few counts were recorded for this clonotype. The chain employs TRBV6-5 and TRBJ2-1; D is possibly TRBD1 (6 bases). The CDR3 sequence is 15 residues long. Germline V gives CDR1 MNHEY, CDR2 SVGAGI. Between the trimmed V and J ends, which lost 0 bases and 2 bases, there was a span of 8 bases. CDR3 residues: CASSYSGTTYNEQFF. Here the CDR3 DNA reads TGTGCCAGCAGTTACTCCGGGACAACCTACAATGAGCAGTTCTTC.

The rearrangement joins TRBV7-9 to TRBJ1-2; D gene ambiguous. V gave up 4 bases and J gave up 3 bases, with 6 bases separating them. This CDR3 has 12 amino acids. The germline CDR1 and CDR2 sequences are SEHNR and FQNEAQ (reference sequence). CDR3 coding DNA: TGTGCCAGCAGCTCTGACTACTATGGCTACACCTTC. Its translation: CASSSDYYGYTF.

The chain joins TRBV15 to TRBJ2-7; 8 bases are shared with TRBD1. The CDR3 has 14 amino acids. The trim removed 1 base at V and 3 bases at J, leaving 2 bases unmatched. Germline CDR1 LNHNV, CDR2 YYDKDF (reference sequence). Written as DNA, the CDR3 is TGTGCCACCAGCAGAGTCGACAGGGGCTACGAGCAGTACGTC. This sequence encodes CATSRVDRGYEQYV.

In its sample, this clonotype was seen many times. CDR3 residues: CASSSMTSGGAYEQFF. The CDR3 DNA sequence: TGTGCCAGCAGCTCGATGACTAGCGGGGGGGCCTATGAGCAGTTCTTC. The chain is built from TRBV11-2 and TRBJ2-1; TRBD2 matches 14 bases. This CDR3 has 16 amino acids. Germline assignment: CDR1 SGHAT and CDR2 FQNNGV. The junction had 7 bases not matched to a gene; V was cut back by 4 bases and J by 8 bases.

This clonotype was seen repeatedly, ten times or more. The rearrangement joins TRBV6-1 to TRBJ2-3; TRBD1 matches 7 bases. After removal of 2 bases from V and 5 bases from J, the junction contained 7 bases not matched to a gene. CDR1 MNHNS and CDR2 SASEGT come from the germline V gene. The CDR3 extends over 15 amino acids. The CDR3 region is CASSEFQGVRDTQYF. Here the CDR3 DNA reads TGTGCCAGCAGTGAATTTCAGGGGGTGAGAGATACGCAGTATTTT.

This clonotype was picked up a small number of times. Here the CDR3 reads CASSLPLRPTDTQYF. In nucleotides, the CDR3 is TGTGCCAGCAGCTTACCTCTTCGGCCCACAGATACGCAGTATTTT. The chain has TRBV7-2 and TRBJ2-3; D is unresolved. The CDR3 runs 15 residues. V gave up 2 bases and J gave up 2 bases, with 11 bases separating them. CDR1 and CDR2 from the germline V gene are SGHTA and FQGNSA.

This clonotype was counted many times. The chain has TRBV28 and TRBJ2-7, with D possibly matching TRBD1 (7 bases). V was pared by 3 bases and J by 3 bases, with 9 bases between. This CDR3 spans 13 amino acids. Looked up from germline, CDR1 is MDHEN and CDR2 is SYDVKM. The CDR3 protein is CASSFQGGYEQYF. The DNA of the CDR3 is TGTGCCAGCAGTTTCCAGGGGGGCTACGAGCAGTACTTC.

This clonotype has more than one count but fewer than ten. The chain links TRBV12-5 to TRBJ2-7; D may be TRBD1 or TRBD2 (7 bases each). The CDR3 sequence is 14 residues long. Trimming left V 5 bases short and J 4 bases short, with 15 bases between. CDR1 is LGHNT and CDR2 is FRNRAP in the germline V gene. The CDR3 sequence is CASGRGDSDYEQYF. In DNA, the CDR3 is TGTGCTAGTGGTCGGGGGGACAGCGATTACGAGCAGTACTTC.

In its sample, this clonotype was seen many times. V gene TRBV6-1 combines with J gene TRBJ2-1; D perhaps matches TRBD1 (5 bases). The germline gives CDR1 MNHNS, CDR2 SASEGT. CDR3 length equals 13 residues. V lost 2 bases, J lost 12 bases, and 14 bases lay in between. CDR3 coding DNA: TGTGCCAGCAGTGAAAGGGGTGGTGGTTGGCAGTTCTTC. Translation: CASSERGGGWQFF.

Comments on this clonotype: This may arise from a read error, as a much more abundant clone is one base away. The CDR3 is CASSPRRSSTDKQYF. CDR3 DNA: TGTGCCAGCAGCCCGCGGCGATCTAGCACAGATAAGCAGTATTTT. V and J are TRBV7-6 and TRBJ2-3; TRBD2 might be the D (5 bases). CDR3 length equals 15 residues. The germline V gene encodes CDR1 SGHVS and CDR2 FNYEAQ.

This rearrangement joins TRBV25-1 to TRBJ2-5, with D unresolved. The CDR3 totals 13 residues. Germline CDR1 reads MGHDK; CDR2 reads SYGVNS. Trimming took 7 bases from V and 0 from J, leaving 9 bases between them. CDR3 amino acids: CASTPPDQETQYF. CDR3 coding DNA: TGTGCCAGCACCCCCCCAGACCAAGAGACCCAGTACTTC. Variable domain in full (rest from reference TRBV25-1 and TRBJ2-5): EADIYQTPRYLVIGTGKKITLECSQTMGHDKMYWYQQDPGMELHLIHYSYGVNSTEKGDLSSESTVSRIRTEHFPLTLESARPSHTSQYLCASTPPDQETQYFGPGTRLLVL.

This clonotype was seen a few times. This sequence joins TRBV27 and TRBJ2-7; TRBD1 matches at 8 bases. The germline V gene has CDR1 MNHEY and CDR2 SMNVEV (reference sequence). The CDR3 is 16 amino acids. V lost 2 bases and J lost 0; bases outside the gene matches: 6. The CDR3: CASSLAGTGSSYEQYF. The CDR3 bases are TGTGCCAGCAGTTTAGCCGGGACAGGAAGCTCCTACGAGCAGTACTTC.

This clonotype occurred many times. The V and J genes are TRBV27 and TRBJ1-5; maybe TRBD1 (5 bases). The CDR3 totals 15 residues. Germline V gene lookup returns CDR1 MNHEY and CDR2 SMNVEV (reference sequence). Trimming removed 5 bases from V and 6 bases from J, with 17 bases in between. This CDR3 is CASSPGAGILQPQHF. The CDR3 nucleotides read TGTGCCAGCAGTCCCGGGGCGGGGATACTTCAGCCCCAGCATTTT.

This clonotype was counted ten times or more. The CDR3 reads CASSPDRITSGELFF. CDR3 sequence (DNA): TGCGCCAGCAGCCCGGACCGGATTACCTCCGGGGAGCTGTTTTTT. The chain uses TRBV5-1 and TRBJ2-2; D gene ambiguous. Trimming removed 4 bases from V and 6 bases from J, with 16 bases in between. The CDR3 is 15 residues long. Germline V gives CDR1 SGHRS, CDR2 YFSETQ.

A few counts support this clonotype. The gene calls are TRBV20-1 and TRBJ2-7; TRBD2 agrees at 7 bases. V was clipped by 0 bases and J by 3 bases; unmatched bases: 8. The CDR3 is 15 residues long. The germline V gene encodes CDR1 DFQATT and CDR2 SNEGSKA (reference sequence). CDR3 nucleotide sequence: TGCAGTGCTAGAGATATCCAACTAGCGCACTACGAGCAGTACTTC. It translates to CSARDIQLAHYEQYF.

This clonotype was counted at least ten times. This sequence joins TRBV27 and TRBJ2-3; D is unresolved. The germline gives CDR1 MNHEY, CDR2 SMNVEV (reference sequence). The ends were cut back, 4 bases at V and 6 bases at J, with 11 bases in the middle. The CDR3 runs to 13 residues. CDR3 residues: CASSSTGLDTQYF. CDR3 nucleotides: TGTGCCAGCAGTTCGACGGGTCTGGATACGCAGTATTTT.

Many counts were recorded for this clonotype. Sequence at one end of the junction differs from germline and may be a read error. This chain uses TRBV5-1 with TRBJ2-7; D gene unclear. This CDR3 region has 13 residues. The germline V gene has CDR1 SGHRS and CDR2 YFSETQ. The CDR3 here is CASSLATSSEQYF. The CDR3 nucleotides are TGCGCCAGCAGCTTGGCGACATCCTCCGAGCAGTACTTC.